This T cell receptor beta chain was captured in a study of cytomegalovirus exposure and HLA in healthy donors. This clone was detected only a few times. Its target is unknown. Study-level results: According to reports, the classifier identified cytomegalovirus status with high specificity and sensitivity.

PCR involved 60 Vbeta and 13 Jbeta primers. Method: immunoSEQ multiplex PCR; TCRdb's copy keeps in-frame clones and lacks some. The table has hundreds of thousands of clones, roughly 90% seen once. The TCR originated in a woman in her late teens or twenties in good health and CMV-seronegative. Sequenced material: PBMCs.

CDR3 loop: CASSSRDRGHGYTF. CDR3 coding DNA: TGTGCCAGTAGCTCCCGGGACAGGGGCCATGGCTACACCTTC. V usage is TRBV19 and J usage is TRBJ1-2, with 10 bases aligning to TRBD1. J was trimmed by 6 bases and V by 6 bases; bases with no gene match: 7. The CDR3 is made up of 14 amino acids. In germline, CDR1 is LNHDA, CDR2 SQIVND (reference sequence).